One T cell receptor (beta chain) is described in this entry. What it binds is not known. The sample comes from a study of T cell repertoires in cytomegalovirus infection. Study observations and caveats: Within the response measured ex vivo, HLA-C-restricted CMV-specific TCR beta clonotypes were dominant.

TCRdb independently ran MiXCR on the reads; one entry per CDR3 protein. The table shows more than 45,000 distinct CDR3 sequences, with about 30% occurring only once. The CDR3 length is 17 residues. The ends lost 3 bases at V and 7 bases at J; junction bases unmatched: 17. Germline CDR1 MNHEY, CDR2 SMNVEV (reference sequence). The sample comprised PBMCs, sequenced either directly or after in vitro stimulation (not recorded which). The V and J genes are TRBV27 and TRBJ2-5, with TRBD2 identical over 7 bases. The TCR sequence derives from a human donor in good health (CMV status not recorded). Some clones in this sample may be carry-over from other donors' samples. In nucleotides, the CDR3 is TGTGCCAGCAGTTTCAGAGTCAGCGGGGCGTCCATGACGACCCAGTACTTC. This sequence encodes CASSFRVSGASMTTQYF.